This T cell receptor beta chain was obtained from a study of cytomegalovirus exposure and HLA in healthy donors. On the study more broadly: When 398 donors were genotyped, roughly four fifths of them were found to fall in the Caucasian-associated ancestry cluster. Study-level findings and limits: Researchers catalogued roughly 150 TCR beta chains as cytomegalovirus-associated. In a later analysis, V- and J-gene trimming of beta chains associated with a DCLRE1C missense variant, replicated independently.

This clone was detected a few times. No antigen is known for it. Germline CDR1 reads LNHDA; CDR2 reads SQIVND (reference sequence). Unmatched junction bases numbered 7, after V lost 5 bases and J lost 2 bases. CDR3 length: 15 amino acids. 13 Jbeta primers and 60 Vbeta primers were used for the PCR. Generated by immunoSEQ multiplex PCR, the TCRdb table keeps only in-frame clones and is missing some. In the table there are approximately 130,000 clones, 60% to 85% of which are singletons. This TCR was recovered from a man aged 25-45 years in good health and CMV-seronegative. The source material was PBMCs. The V gene is TRBV19, the J gene TRBJ1-1, with 8 bases that match TRBD1. CDR3 in DNA: TGTGCCAGTAGTCCTCTTCAGGGGGCAAACACTGAAGCTTTCTTT. Its translation is CASSPLQGANTEAFF.